The present entry profiles one T cell receptor beta chain with its context. This clone was observed once. Its antigen is currently not known. There are no base qualities to consult, and no much larger clone falls within one base. The meaning of the sample's time point label: week 47, end of study. Every vaccine dose consisted of 300 ug of a 20-mer mutant IDH1 peptide in Montanide, administered subcutaneously together with topical imiquimod. Patients received eight vaccinations in weeks 1, 3, 5, 7, 11, 15, 19 and 23, corresponding to visits V03 through V10. All donors had newly diagnosed IDH1-mutant astrocytomas of WHO grade 3 or 4 that showed loss of nuclear ATRX. The samples were drawn from NOA16, a multicentre, single-arm, open-label phase I trial in Germany that tested a mutant IDH1 peptide vaccine in humans for the first time. Genomic DNA for TCRB sequencing was extracted from EDTA blood using the DNeasy Blood and Tissue Kit.

The CDR3 contains 18 residues, cysteine and phenylalanine counted. Only the CDR3 region is kept as DNA, spanning 54 bases read in frame from base 1. CDR1 and CDR2 (SGHTA, FQGNSA) derive from the germline V gene. V ends up 1 base short and J 3 bases short, with an unmatched junction base count of 14. This record belongs to a study of a mutant IDH1 vaccine in newly diagnosed glioma (dated by TCRdb to the early 2020s). With regard to the full study: Vaccination started 4-6 weeks after radiotherapy alone, or was given together with temozolomide cycles in the groups whose treatment included chemotherapy. Of the 25 to 40 patients who were treated, around 60% were male and about 40% were female, and the mean age was roughly 40 years. Before enrollment, most patients had been given radiochemotherapy with temozolomide as standard therapy, while the rest had received either radiotherapy alone or temozolomide alone. The week-35 safety follow-up took place at visit V12, and the week-47 end of study took place at visit V13. Peripheral blood samples were drawn at six visits, namely V03 (baseline), V05, V07, V10, V12 and V13. Longitudinal TCRB deep sequencing was done for 25 to 30 treated patients, wherever samples were available for exploratory analyses. Study-wide conclusions, independent of this receptor: Pseudoprogression seemed to be unrelated to changes in the top peripheral T cell clonotypes found by TCRB sequencing. The authors noted that analyses of patient blood samples could not be reproduced because of sample limitations. Immune responses induced by the vaccine were seen in 90% to 95% of patients across multiple MHC alleles. PBMC samples for TCRB deep sequencing were selected based on availability.

Libraries were made using the immunoSEQ multiplex PCR assay. Rearranged TCR beta chain sequences were amplified with the hsTCRB Kit following the manufacturer's protocol. Sequencing of TCRB libraries was carried out on an Illumina MiSeq. For the original study's pipeline: Demultiplexing, trimming and gene mapping were performed with the kit vendor's proprietary platform. Entries here come from immuneACCESS through TCRdb and include only in-frame sequences with V and J called. Some clones fail to appear in such tables; in the studies checked, an unresolved V gene covers under half of the shortfall, and the cause of the remainder is unknown. The V and J calls and clone size are taken from that table; D and trimming were inferred from the DNA. The sample table lists roughly 34,000 clones, approximately 87% of them with a count of one. The ten largest clones take up about 12% of the sample.

The source is a woman under 40 with glioma. The rearranged segments are TRBV7-2 and TRBJ2-7; 8 of the junction bases match TRBD2. Sequences were derived from PBMCs, sampled from a glioma patient whose treatment included an IDH1 peptide vaccine. The nucleotide sequence reads TGTGCCAGCAGCTTAGTTGGGGAGGTCGCGGGGGGTTTCTACGAGCAGTACTTC. It translates to CASSLVGEVAGGFYEQYF.